This is a list of T cell receptor beta chains from one sample in a study of Graves' ophthalmopathy and Graves' hyperthyroidism. TCRdb recomputed calls from the multiplex PCR reads with MiXCR, one row per CDR3 protein. Among hundreds of thousands of distinct CDR3 sequences listed, roughly 21% were seen once. Sequencing was done on a sample of peripheral blood. The receptors were sampled from a woman aged 18-30 years with stable Graves' hyperthyroidism. Each CDR3 is given without its conserved first and last residue.

len: 13
j_gene: TRBJ2-5
v_gene: TRBV11-1
CDR3aa: ASSTGTSGGPSQY

len: 9
j_gene: TRBJ1-5
v_gene: TRBV6-1
CDR3aa: ASSRDQPQH

len: 12
j_gene: TRBJ1-2
v_gene: TRBV6-2/TRBV6-3
CDR3aa: ASYRGPLFGGYT

len: 12
j_gene: TRBJ2-2
v_gene: TRBV6-5
CDR3aa: ASSRDRNTGELF

len: 18
j_gene: TRBJ1-2
v_gene: TRBV7-6
CDR3aa: ASSLGMVTGSEAINYGYT

len: 13
j_gene: TRBJ2-7
v_gene: TRBV20-1
CDR3aa: SARDFSRTSYEQY

len: 13
j_gene: TRBJ2-1
v_gene: TRBV20-1
CDR3aa: SARDVGREDNEQF

len: 11
j_gene: TRBJ1-1
v_gene: TRBV7-3
CDR3aa: ASSFTLNTEAF

len: 13
j_gene: TRBJ1-5
v_gene: TRBV6-1
CDR3aa: ASGTSAVLDQPQH

len: 11
j_gene: TRBJ1-2
v_gene: TRBV20-1
CDR3aa: SARVDRTFGYT

len: 13
j_gene: TRBJ1-1
v_gene: TRBV12-3/TRBV12-4
CDR3aa: ASSPYYRGNTEAF

len: 14
j_gene: TRBJ2-4
v_gene: TRBV6-1
CDR3aa: ASTPFAGADKNIQY

len: 14
j_gene: TRBJ2-5
v_gene: TRBV28
CDR3aa: ASSYQASGGRETQY

len: 18
j_gene: TRBJ2-6
v_gene: TRBV12-3/TRBV12-4
CDR3aa: ASSSALRGLANSGANVLT

len: 11
j_gene: TRBJ1-1
v_gene: TRBV30
CDR3aa: AWSVRVDTEAF

len: 12
j_gene: TRBJ1-2
v_gene: TRBV20-1
CDR3aa: SAIHRGQNYGYT

len: 15
j_gene: TRBJ2-7
v_gene: TRBV6-2/TRBV6-3
CDR3aa: ASRRGASGRWSNEQY

len: 16
j_gene: TRBJ2-5
v_gene: TRBV11-1
CDR3aa: ASTMTVRIGGDQETQY

len: 12
j_gene: TRBJ2-7
v_gene: TRBV10-3
CDR3aa: AISEGGRSYEQY

len: 12
j_gene: TRBJ2-2
v_gene: TRBV6-2/TRBV6-3
CDR3aa: ASSTGTASGELF

len: 12
j_gene: TRBJ2-7
v_gene: TRBV20-1
CDR3aa: SARNRGRSYEQY

len: 15
j_gene: TRBJ1-5
v_gene: TRBV10-3
CDR3aa: AIKGSTFTPGNQPQH

len: 14
j_gene: TRBJ1-5
v_gene: TRBV11-1
CDR3aa: ASSSGQGGRDQPQH

len: 12
j_gene: TRBJ2-5
v_gene: TRBV7-2
CDR3aa: ASSFAGGIETQY

len: 14
j_gene: TRBJ1-5
v_gene: TRBV5-5
CDR3aa: ASSYRDTDSNQPQH

len: 17
j_gene: TRBJ2-4
v_gene: TRBV2
CDR3aa: ASRSLWTGPGLAKNIQY

len: 11
j_gene: TRBJ2-5
v_gene: TRBV24-1
CDR3aa: ATSDSTEETQY